The 15 T cell receptor beta chains presented below share a single source sample, sequenced in a study of blood T cell repertoires in COVID-19. TCRdb's copy holds only in-frame clones and misses some; the assay was immunoSEQ multiplex PCR. The sample lists approximately 150,000 clones, 80% to 90% occurring once. The sample consisted of peripheral blood. Source of these receptors: a woman aged 80 or older with acute or convalescent COVID-19.

The rearrangement links TRBV7-9 to TRBJ1-1; D remains ambiguous. V lost 4 bases, J lost 0 bases, and 9 bases lay in between. Germline V gene lookup returns CDR1 SEHNR and CDR2 FQNEAQ (reference sequence). The CDR3 sequence is 14 residues long. CDR3 loop: CASSSPGMNTEAFF. The CDR3 DNA reads TGTGCCAGCAGCTCCCCAGGTATGAACACTGAAGCTTTCTTT.

The V call is TRBV5-1, the J call TRBJ1-4, with D perhaps matching TRBD1 (5 bases). CDR3 length: 14 amino acids. Germline V gene data show CDR1 as SGHRS and CDR2 as YFSETQ. V was pared by 4 bases and J by 4 bases, with 11 bases between. The CDR3 reads CASSPGSGNEKLFF. CDR3 coding DNA: TGCGCCAGCAGCCCAGGGTCGGGTAATGAAAAACTGTTTTTT.

This clone has only a few counts. The CDR3 sequence: CASSLDSGFNQPQHF. CDR3 DNA: TGTGCCAGCAGCTTAGATTCAGGGTTCAATCAGCCCCAGCATTTT. This rearrangement joins TRBV11-2 to TRBJ1-5, with D maybe TRBD1 (5 bases). Germline CDR1 SGHAT, CDR2 FQNNGV. The length of the CDR3 is 15 residues. V shed 0 bases and J shed 3 bases, with 9 bases lying between them.

The chain links TRBV7-9 to TRBJ2-5, with 8 bases that match TRBD1. The V gene end was trimmed by 3 bases and the J gene end by 5 bases; junction bases not matched to a gene: 2. The CDR3 loop spans 13 amino acids. The germline V gene has CDR1 SEHNR and CDR2 FQNEAQ (reference sequence). The CDR3 sequence: CASSFRGLETQYF. The CDR3 bases are TGTGCCAGCAGCTTCAGGGGGCTGGAGACCCAGTACTTC.

The chain carries TRBV19 and TRBJ2-3; D may be TRBD2 (6 bases). CDR1 and CDR2 from the germline V gene are LNHDA and SQIVND (reference sequence). This CDR3 has 14 amino acids. V was pared by 4 bases and J by 0 bases, with 8 bases between. CDR3 in amino acids: CASSTGTSTDTQYF. Here the CDR3 DNA reads TGTGCCAGTAGTACGGGGACTAGCACAGATACGCAGTATTTT.

The genes are TRBV5-4 and TRBJ2-5; 9 positions match TRBD2. Germline CDR1 is SGHNT and CDR2 is YYREEE (reference sequence). With V trimmed by 4 bases and J by 5 bases, 9 bases remained unmatched. The CDR3 has 15 amino acids. CDR3 sequence: CASSPKAGGTETQYF. CDR3 nucleotide sequence: TGTGCCAGCAGCCCCAAAGCGGGAGGAACGGAGACCCAGTACTTC. The full variable domain, completed using reference TRBV5-4 and TRBJ2-5, is ETGVTQSPTHLIKTRGQQVTLRCSSQSGHNTVSWYQQALGQGPQFIFQYYREEENGRGNFPPRFSGLQFPNYSSELNVNALELDDSALYLCASSPKAGGTETQYFGPGTRLLVL.

The chain has TRBV24-1 and TRBJ2-1; D gene uncertain. There are 11 residues in the CDR3. The ends were cut back, 6 bases at V and 6 bases at J, with 5 bases in the middle. In germline, CDR1 is KGHDR, CDR2 SFDVKD. CDR3 loop: CATSNFNEQFF. The CDR3 coding sequence is TGTGCCACCAGTAACTTCAATGAGCAGTTCTTC.

The chain is built from TRBV5-6 and TRBJ1-5; TRBD1 is a possible D gene (6 bases). V lost 4 bases to trimming and J lost 7 bases, with 21 bases between them. The length of the CDR3 is 16 residues. The germline V gene encodes CDR1 SGHDT and CDR2 YYEEEE. CDR3 amino acids: CASSLRWGGPGQPQHF. The CDR3 region has the DNA TGTGCCAGCAGCCTCCGGTGGGGGGGGCCGGGACAGCCCCAGCATTTT.

This chain joins TRBV9 and TRBJ2-2, with 14 bases matching TRBD2. After removal of 6 bases from V and 2 bases from J, the junction contained 9 bases not matched to a gene. The CDR3 sequence is 18 residues long. The germline V gene has CDR1 SGDLS and CDR2 YYNGEE. In nucleotides, the CDR3 is TGTGCCAGCACCGTGGGACTAGCGGGGGCCCCCAACACCGGGGAGCTGTTTTTT. Its protein is CASTVGLAGAPNTGELFF.

This sequence joins TRBV7-9 and TRBJ2-3, with 8 bases identical to TRBD1. Trimming removed 6 bases from V and 0 bases from J; junction bases left unmatched: 8. The CDR3 is 16 residues long. Germline assignment: CDR1 SEHNR and CDR2 FQNEAQ (reference sequence). The DNA for the CDR3 is TGTGCCAGCAGTCTAAAGACAGGGGCCAGCACAGATACGCAGTATTTT. Translating it yields CASSLKTGASTDTQYF. The whole variable domain, filled in from reference TRBV7-9 and TRBJ2-3, reads DTGVSQNPRHKITKRGQNVTFRCDPISEHNRLYWYRQTLGQGPEFLTYFQNEAQLEKSRLLSDRFSAERPKGSFSTLEIQRTEQGDSAMYLCASSLKTGASTDTQYFGPGTRLTVL.

The gene calls are TRBV9 and TRBJ1-6; D perhaps matches TRBD1 (5 bases). This CDR3 has 14 amino acids. Germline V gene lookup returns CDR1 SGDLS and CDR2 YYNGEE. V was pared by 0 bases and J by 8 bases, with 9 bases between. This CDR3 reads CASSVGQSDSPLHF. For the CDR3, the DNA is TGTGCCAGCAGCGTAGGACAGTCGGATTCACCCCTCCACTTT.

This clone was picked up a small number of times. The CDR3 DNA is TGTGCCAGCAGTGAAGGGGGCATAGAGGTGTCCGAGCAGTACTTC. Amino acid sequence: CASSEGGIEVSEQYF. This chain uses TRBV2 with TRBJ2-7; D might be TRBD1 (5 bases). The CDR3 has 15 residues. V lost 1 base, J lost 6 bases, and 16 bases lay in between. CDR1 and CDR2 from the germline V gene are SNHLY and FYNNEI.

The J gene is TRBJ1-3, the V gene TRBV9; TRBD1 might be the D (5 bases). Germline V gene sequence: CDR1 SGDLS, CDR2 YYNGEE. The CDR3 is 15 amino acids. V was shortened by 4 bases and J by 6 bases, with 17 bases between the two germline ends. CDR3 in amino acids: CASSPEVWGLNTIYF. Here the CDR3 DNA reads TGTGCCAGCAGCCCCGAAGTGTGGGGCCTAAACACCATATATTTT.

CDR3: CASSQDLPGHGYTF. CDR3 in DNA: TGTGCCAGCAGCCAAGACCTCCCAGGGCATGGCTACACCTTC. The rearrangement joins TRBV3-1 (or the pseudogene TRBV3-2) to TRBJ1-2; the D gene is possibly TRBD1 (5 bases). Germline V CDR1 and CDR2: LGHDT, YNNKEL (reference sequence). The CDR3 is made up of 14 amino acids. The V and J ends lost 0 bases and 6 bases respectively, with 11 bases between them.

The CDR3 spells CAWSVWQDGYEQYF. Written as DNA, the CDR3 is TGTGCCTGGAGTGTTTGGCAGGATGGCTACGAGCAGTACTTC. The rearrangement joins TRBV30 to TRBJ2-7; D is uncertain. The CDR3 covers 14 residues. CDR1 and CDR2 from the germline V gene are GTSNPN and SVGIG (reference sequence). With 0 bases removed from V and 3 bases from J, the gap between germline ends came to 12 bases.